These T cell receptor beta chains were read from a single sample in a study of CD8 T cells in ankylosing spondylitis. MiXCR, run by TCRdb on the 5' RACE reads, gives a single entry per CDR3 protein. The table lists fewer than 500,000 distinct CDR3 sequences, around 22% of them singletons. Sequenced input: blood, either unsorted or a sorted T cell fraction (not recorded which). The receptors were sampled from a male donor with ankylosing spondylitis. Both conserved end residues are part of each CDR3. D genes are given only for firm matches. The size field is filled for only some rows; it gives once, few, many or a size class.

>NA|NA|TRBV6-1|TRBJ2-1
CASSAPQDYNEQFF
TGTGCCAGCAGTGCCCCACAGGATTACAATGAGCAGTTCTTC
>TRBD2|NA|TRBV4-2|TRBJ2-1
CASRMIGTSAYNEQFF
TGTGCCAGCAGGATGATCGGGACTAGCGCCTACAATGAGCAGTTCTTC
>NA|few|TRBV20-1|TRBJ2-5
CSARGRALETQYF
TGCAGTGCTAGAGGGAGGGCATTGGAGACCCAGTACTTC
>TRBD1|few|TRBV7-2|TRBJ2-7
CASSLGPGQGTGEQYF
TGTGCCAGCAGCTTAGGGCCGGGACAGGGAACCGGCGAGCAGTACTTC
>NA|many|TRBV7-2|TRBJ2-7
CASSLDGPHEQYF
TGTGCCAGCAGCTTAGATGGACCCCACGAGCAGTACTTC
>NA|NA|TRBV15|TRBJ2-1
CATSSGPGNEQFF
TGTGCCACCAGCAGCGGGCCGGGCAATGAGCAGTTCTTC
>NA|NA|TRBV29-1|TRBJ2-6
CSVEPQGSGANVLTF
TGCAGCGTGGAGCCTCAGGGGTCTGGGGCCAACGTCCTGACTTTC
>TRBD1|few|TRBV24-1|TRBJ2-3
CATSTNRGRGDTQYF
TGTGCCACCTCTACTAACAGGGGGCGCGGAGATACGCAGTATTTT
>TRBD1|NA|TRBV6-1|TRBJ2-5
CASSHRDRGLETQYF
TGTGCCAGCAGCCACCGGGACAGGGGGCTGGAGACCCAGTACTTC
>TRBD1|NA|TRBV29-1|TRBJ2-7
CSVEDRWGQNYEQYF
TGCAGCGTTGAAGATCGGTGGGGACAGAACTACGAGCAGTACTTC
>NA|NA|TRBV28|TRBJ2-5
CASSLVLGSKTQYF
TGTGCCAGCAGTTTAGTTCTGGGATCCAAGACCCAGTACTTC
>TRBD1|few|TRBV20-1|TRBJ1-5
CSATPRTGAHNQPQHF
TGCAGTGCTACACCCAGGACAGGGGCCCATAATCAGCCCCAGCATTTT
>NA|NA|TRBV28|TRBJ1-1
CASAGGGRTEAFF
TGTGCCAGCGCCGGGGGAGGGCGGACTGAAGCTTTCTTT
>NA|NA|TRBV7-2|TRBJ1-5
CASSLARRGDQPQHF
TGTGCCAGCAGCTTAGCGCGCAGGGGTGATCAGCCCCAGCATTTT
>TRBD1|many|TRBV5-1|TRBJ2-2
CASSRDRVNTGELFF
TGCGCCAGCAGTCGGGACAGGGTAAACACCGGGGAGCTGTTTTTT
>TRBD1|NA|TRBV29-1|TRBJ2-5
CSVETGTGTKAQYF
TGCAGCGTAGAGACAGGGACGGGTACGAAGGCCCAGTACTTC
>NA|few|TRBV7-9|TRBJ1-2
CASSLDVSYGYTF
TGTGCCAGCAGCTTAGACGTCTCCTATGGCTACACCTTC
>NA|many|TRBV5-1|TRBJ1-5
CASSSDLNQPQHF
TGCGCCAGCAGCTCTGACTTAAATCAGCCCCAGCATTTT
>NA|NA|TRBV6-4|TRBJ2-1
CASSDDHYNEQFF
TGTGCCAGCAGTGACGATCACTACAATGAGCAGTTCTTC
>NA|NA|TRBV12-3/TRBV12-4|TRBJ2-5
CASSDFQETQYF
TGTGCCAGCTCCGACTTCCAAGAGACCCAGTACTTC
>TRBD2|few|TRBV20-1|TRBJ2-1
CSARKTSGNNEQFF
TGCAGTGCTAGGAAGACTAGCGGGAACAATGAGCAGTTCTTC
>TRBD2|once|TRBV7-9|TRBJ2-3
CASSLARLAGGDTQYF
TGTGCCAGCAGCTTAGCCCGACTAGCGGGAGGAGATACGCAGTATTTT
>NA|NA|TRBV28|TRBJ2-7
CASNWGYRYYEQYF
TGTGCCAGCAATTGGGGGTACAGATACTACGAGCAGTACTTC
>NA|few|TRBV24-1|TRBJ2-3
CATSDELWTQYF
TGTGCCACCAGTGATGAGCTCTGGACGCAGTATTTT
>TRBD1|NA|TRBV5-1|TRBJ2-1
CASSPEPGQTYNEQFF
TGCGCCAGCAGCCCGGAACCGGGACAGACCTACAATGAGCAGTTCTTC
>NA|NA|TRBV5-1|TRBJ2-1
CASSLAMDKTFF
TGCGCCAGCAGCTTGGCCATGGACAAAACGTTCTTC
>NA|few|TRBV30|TRBJ1-4
CAWSIGVNSEKLFF
TGTGCCTGGAGTATAGGGGTGAACTCTGAAAAACTGTTTTTT
>TRBD1|NA|TRBV5-1|TRBJ2-3
CASSYGQDHGWDTQYF
TGCGCCAGCAGCTACGGACAGGACCATGGGTGGGATACGCAGTATTTT
>NA|few|TRBV18|TRBJ1-5
CASSPENQPQHF
TGTGCCAGCTCACCAGAAAATCAGCCCCAGCATTTT
>NA|NA|TRBV5-1|TRBJ1-1
CASSWTGSKGFMAFF
TGCGCCAGCAGCTGGACGGGCTCAAAGGGGTTCATGGCTTTCTTT
>NA|many|TRBV5-1|TRBJ1-1
CASSSTSGATEAFF
TGCGCCAGCAGCTCCACATCGGGAGCCACTGAAGCTTTCTTT
>NA|NA|TRBV7-2|TRBJ2-3
CASSLMFAATDTQYF
TGTGCCAGCAGCTTAATGTTCGCAGCCACAGATACGCAGTATTTT
>TRBD2|few|TRBV12-3/TRBV12-4|TRBJ2-1
CASSPGTSGSRNEQFF
TGTGCCAGCAGTCCAGGGACTAGCGGGAGTCGAAATGAGCAGTTCTTC
>TRBD2|NA|TRBV6-1|TRBJ2-3
CAARTSGLDTQYF
TGTGCCGCCCGGACTAGCGGGCTAGATACGCAGTATTTT
>TRBD2|NA|TRBV16|TRBJ2-1
CASSQSRLAGGTSSYNEQFF
TGTGCCAGCAGCCAATCTCGGCTAGCGGGAGGCACCAGCTCCTACAATGAGCAGTTCTTC
>NA|many|TRBV28|TRBJ2-1
CASSLQASPEQFF
TGTGCCAGCAGTTTACAGGCTAGCCCTGAGCAGTTCTTC
>TRBD2|NA|TRBV28|TRBJ2-1
CASSLGSGYNEQFF
TGTGCCAGCAGTTTAGGTAGCGGGTACAATGAGCAGTTCTTC
>NA|NA|TRBV20-1|TRBJ2-5
CSADERGETQYF
TGCAGTGCTGATGAGAGGGGGGAGACCCAGTACTTC
>TRBD1|few|TRBV7-2|TRBJ2-7
CASSLIGTGIYEQYF
TGTGCCAGCAGCTTAATTGGGACAGGAATCTACGAGCAGTACTTC
>TRBD2|once|TRBV9|TRBJ2-7
CASSGGLAATYEQYF
TGTGCCAGCAGCGGCGGACTAGCGGCTACCTACGAGCAGTACTTC
>NA|NA|TRBV29-1|TRBJ2-5
CSVTTGNQETQYF
TGCAGCGTGACCACCGGGAACCAAGAGACCCAGTACTTC
>NA|NA|TRBV5-6|TRBJ2-5
CASSLGLVYETQYF
TGTGCCAGCAGCCTGGGTTTAGTGTACGAGACCCAGTACTTC
>NA|NA|TRBV29-1|TRBJ2-5
CSVRLTEETQYF
TGCAGCGTTCGGCTCACCGAAGAGACCCAGTACTTC
>NA|NA|TRBV9|TRBJ1-4
CASSSGGEVPEKLFF
TGTGCCAGCAGCTCGGGTGGGGAAGTTCCAGAAAAACTGTTTTTT
>NA|NA|TRBV10-3|TRBJ2-7
CAISESNHYEQYF
TGTGCCATCAGTGAGAGTAACCACTACGAGCAGTACTTC
>NA|few|TRBV4-1|TRBJ1-1
CASRGPLKGTEAFF
TGCGCCAGCAGAGGACCCCTAAAAGGCACTGAAGCTTTCTTT
>NA|few|TRBV7-9|TRBJ2-1
CASSSNQGNEQFF
TGTGCCAGCAGCTCAAATCAGGGTAATGAGCAGTTCTTC
>NA|NA|TRBV3-1|TRBJ2-7
CASSPGPTVNYEQYF
TGTGCCAGCAGCCCTGGTCCCACAGTTAACTACGAGCAGTACTTC
>NA|few|TRBV7-9|TRBJ2-1
CASSSLGSSSYNEQFF
TGTGCCAGCAGCTCCCTCGGATCGAGCTCCTACAATGAGCAGTTCTTC